Sequencing of this T cell receptor beta chain was carried out in a study of CD8 T cells in ankylosing spondylitis. The length of the CDR3 is 11 residues. Germline lookup yields CDR1 SEHNR and CDR2 FQNEAQ (reference sequence). V was cut by 4 bases and J by 9 bases, with 7 bases left in between. Quantitative barcoded 5'-RACE was used to prepare TCR beta libraries. TCRdb analysed the 5' RACE reads with MiXCR anew, one entry per CDR3 protein. There are about 250,000 distinct CDR3 sequences in the sample; about 30% occur only once, and around 4.5% lies in the top ten. General study results and limits: As reported, disease-linked clones showed significant enrichment in matched ankylosing spondylitis synovial fluid. CD8+ by phenotype, disease-linked clones were relatively rare in peripheral blood. What appeared characteristic of ankylosing spondylitis blood was a TCR beta motif of fewer than ten highly homologous variants.

This clonotype was recorded only once. What it binds is unknown. The receptor was derived from a male donor with ankylosing spondylitis or in good health (not recorded which). Sequencing was done on a sample of blood, either unsorted or a sorted T cell fraction (not recorded which). This chain connects TRBV7-9 to TRBJ2-1; no clear D gene. The CDR3 is CASSSLGEQFF. CDR3 DNA: TGTGCCAGCAGCTCACTGGGTGAGCAGTTCTTC.